These 24 T cell receptor beta chains were all obtained from the same sample, sequenced in a study of blood T cell repertoires in COVID-19. Clones were read by immunoSEQ multiplex PCR, and TCRdb kept only the in-frame ones, dropping some. The table has 180,000 or so clones, around 80% seen once. Sequencing input: PBMCs or T cells enriched from blood (not recorded which). These receptors were taken from a woman in her 50s in a cohort exposed to, infected with or recovered from COVID-19 (not recorded which).

This chain connects TRBV4-1 to TRBJ2-3; no reliable D call. Germline CDR1 reads MGHRA; CDR2 reads YSYEKL. CDR3 length equals 16 residues. The V and J ends lost 1 base and 2 bases respectively, with 13 bases between them. The CDR3 region is CASSQVLAESTDTQYF. Written as DNA, the CDR3 is TGCGCCAGCAGCCAAGTCTTGGCGGAATCCACAGATACGCAGTATTTT.

The chain couples TRBV30 to TRBJ2-7, with a possible D match to TRBD1 (5 bases). CDR1 GTSNPN and CDR2 SVGIG come from the germline V gene (reference sequence). The CDR3 consists of 14 residues. V dropped 5 bases and J dropped 6 bases, with 20 bases sitting between them. CDR3 DNA sequence: TGTGCCTGGGACCTGGGGCTAGATCTGGGCGAGCAGTACTTC. Its protein product is CAWDLGLDLGEQYF.

This chain uses TRBV7-2 with TRBJ1-2, with D possibly being TRBD1 (6 bases). V was clipped by 6 bases and J by 8 bases, with 16 bases between them. The germline V gene encodes CDR1 SGHTA and CDR2 FQGNSA. This CDR3 comprises 13 residues. CDR3 protein: CASRFSGVGGYTF. As DNA, the CDR3 is TGTGCCAGCAGGTTCTCAGGGGTTGGGGGCTACACCTTC. The whole variable domain, filled in from reference TRBV7-2 and TRBJ1-2, reads GAGVSQSPSNKVTEKGKDVELRCDPISGHTALYWYRQSLGQGLEFLIYFQGNSAPDKSGLPSDRFSAERTGGSVSTLTIQRTQQEDSAVYLCASRFSGVGGYTFGSGTRLTVV.

The genes are TRBV30 and TRBJ2-6; D ambiguous. V lost 4 bases to trimming and J lost 0 bases, with 19 bases between them. The V gene's germline CDR1 is GTSNPN and CDR2 SVGIG (reference sequence). The CDR3 is 18 residues long. Written as DNA, the CDR3 is TGTGCCTGGACCCTGGGCCTCCTTTTCAGCTCTGGGGCCAACGTCCTGACTTTC. Translating gives CAWTLGLLFSSGANVLTF.

The chain couples TRBV9 to TRBJ1-6, with D maybe TRBD1 (6 bases). Germline lookup yields CDR1 SGDLS and CDR2 YYNGEE. The CDR3 is made up of 16 amino acids. Trimming took off 0 bases at V and 6 bases at J, with 13 bases between the two ends. CDR3 in DNA: TGTGCCAGCAGCGTAGAACAGGGATTAGGTAATTCACCCCTCCACTTT. Its protein product is CASSVEQGLGNSPLHF.

This chain joins TRBV7-3 and TRBJ1-2; 9 nucleotides align to TRBD1. The CDR3 is made up of 13 amino acids. Germline CDR1 is SGHTA and CDR2 is FQGTGA. Germline trimming cut 5 bases from V and 8 bases from J; bases unmatched to any gene: 6. The CDR3 sequence is CASSPGQGGGYTF. The CDR3 DNA is TGTGCCAGCAGCCCGGGACAGGGCGGGGGCTACACCTTC.

J is TRBJ2-7 and V is TRBV6-2 or TRBV6-3; 9 bases match TRBD1. J was trimmed by 2 bases and V by 2 bases; bases with no gene match: 4. Germline CDR1 reads MNHEY; CDR2 reads SVGEGT. The CDR3 loop spans 15 amino acids. CDR3 residues: CASSYPGTGTYEQYF. Written as DNA, the CDR3 is TGTGCCAGCAGTTACCCCGGGACAGGGACCTACGAGCAGTACTTC.

The V and J genes are TRBV11-1 and TRBJ2-5; D is possibly TRBD1 (6 bases). V shed 1 base and J shed 4 bases, with 16 bases lying between them. Germline V gene lookup returns CDR1 SGHAT and CDR2 FQDESV (reference sequence). The CDR3 has 16 amino acids. CDR3 residues: CASSLETQGLRETQYF. Written as DNA, the CDR3 is TGTGCCAGCAGCTTAGAGACACAGGGTCTGCGAGAGACCCAGTACTTC.

This chain joins TRBV5-4 and TRBJ2-1; 8 bases fit TRBD2. The germline V gene has CDR1 SGHNT and CDR2 YYREEE (reference sequence). Trimming at V came to 4 bases and at J to 7 bases, leaving 13 bases not matched to a gene. CDR3 length: 16 residues. The chain's CDR3 is CASSLKSGGAFNEQFF. The CDR3 region has the DNA TGTGCCAGCAGCCTTAAGTCGGGGGGGGCCTTTAATGAGCAGTTCTTC.

The chain has TRBV11-2 and TRBJ2-7; 7 nucleotides line up with TRBD2. Germline assignment: CDR1 SGHAT and CDR2 FQNNGV. The CDR3 totals 16 residues. Trimming cost V 2 bases and J 2 bases; bases outside gene matches: 9. CDR3 protein: CASSLFGREYTYEQYF. Here the CDR3 DNA reads TGTGCCAGCAGCTTATTTGGGCGGGAGTATACCTACGAGCAGTACTTC.

This clone was detected a few times. The gene calls are TRBV30 and TRBJ1-1; TRBD1 matches at 7 bases. Germline V CDR1 and CDR2: GTSNPN, SVGIG (reference sequence). This CDR3 has 14 residues. V was clipped by 2 bases and J by 0 bases; unmatched bases: 3. The CDR3 is CAWSRQGLNTEAFF. CDR3 bases: TGTGCCTGGAGTAGACAGGGATTGAACACTGAAGCTTTCTTT.

The sample holds one count of this clone. The chain is built from TRBV6-6 and TRBJ1-6; TRBD1 aligns across 7 bases. The CDR3 sequence is 15 residues long. CDR1 and CDR2 (germline): MNHNY, SVGAGI (reference sequence). The trim removed 7 bases at V and 4 bases at J, leaving 7 bases unmatched. CDR3 sequence: CASTPRGQYNSPLHF. Written as DNA, the CDR3 is TGTGCCAGCACTCCTAGGGGGCAGTATAATTCACCCCTCCACTTT.

The genes are TRBV3-1 (or the pseudogene TRBV3-2) and TRBJ2-5, with 9 bases identical to TRBD1. This CDR3 region has 17 residues. V lost 6 bases, J lost 9 bases, and 20 bases stayed unmatched. Germline V gene lookup returns CDR1 LGHDT and CDR2 YNNKEL (reference sequence). CDR3: CASRRRLGTGNLAAQYF. The DNA of the CDR3 is TGTGCCAGCAGGCGGAGACTCGGGACAGGGAATTTAGCTGCCCAGTACTTC.

This clone was seen a few times. V is TRBV9 and J is TRBJ1-2, with 10 nucleotides matching TRBD1. This CDR3 has 14 amino acids. Trimming removed 4 bases from V and 3 bases from J; junction bases left unmatched: 3. The germline V gene has CDR1 SGDLS and CDR2 YYNGEE. CDR3 DNA sequence: TGTGCCAGCAGCAAGGGACAGGGGTACTATGGCTACACCTTC. Protein product: CASSKGQGYYGYTF.

This clone appeared once. CDR3 residues: CASSIGPPSGQETQYF. The CDR3 region has the DNA TGTGCCAGTAGTATAGGCCCACCTAGCGGCCAAGAGACCCAGTACTTC. V gene TRBV19 combines with J gene TRBJ2-5; TRBD2 matches 7 bases. The CDR3 totals 16 residues. The J segment lost 1 base and the V segment lost 1 base, leaving 6 bases of the junction unmatched. Germline CDR1 is LNHDA and CDR2 is SQIVND (reference sequence). Full variable domain (rest looked up from reference TRBV19 and TRBJ2-5): DGGITQSPKYLFRKEGQNVTLSCEQNLNHDAMYWYRQDPGQGLRLIYYSQIVNDFQKGDIAEGYSVSREKKESFPLTVTSAQKNPTAFYLCASSIGPPSGQETQYFGPGTRLLVL.

The chain combines TRBV3-1 (or the pseudogene TRBV3-2) with TRBJ2-2; 9 bases line up with TRBD2. This CDR3 region has 16 residues. Germline values: CDR1 LGHDT, CDR2 YNNKEL (reference sequence). V gave up 1 base and J gave up 4 bases; unmatched junction bases: 4. The CDR3 sequence is CASSQGQRGVTGELFF. CDR3 nucleotides: TGTGCCAGCAGCCAAGGTCAGCGGGGGGTCACCGGGGAGCTGTTTTTT.

The chain recombines TRBV5-1 with TRBJ2-7, with TRBD1 matching 7 bases. V was pared by 0 bases and J by 4 bases, with 7 bases of the junction left unmatched. Germline lookup yields CDR1 SGHRS and CDR2 YFSETQ. This CDR3 region has 15 residues. This CDR3 is CASSLGGGPLYEQYF. Here the CDR3 DNA reads TGCGCCAGCAGCTTGGGAGGGGGCCCTTTATACGAGCAGTACTTC.

V and J are TRBV5-8 and TRBJ1-1; 8 nucleotides line up with TRBD1. V lost 4 bases to trimming and J lost 4 bases; unmatched junction nucleotides: 3. The CDR3 extends over 13 amino acids. Germline V gene data show CDR1 as SGHTS and CDR2 as YDEGEE. The CDR3 loop reads CASSVDRATEAFF. The CDR3 coding sequence is TGTGCCAGCAGCGTGGACAGGGCCACTGAAGCTTTCTTT.

The chain employs TRBV11-2 and TRBJ2-7; maybe TRBD2 (6 bases). Trimming removed 4 bases at V and 2 bases at J, with 15 bases between. This CDR3 region has 15 residues. In germline, CDR1 is SGHAT, CDR2 FQNNGV. CDR3: CASSSKAGAAYEQYF. The CDR3 DNA sequence: TGTGCCAGCAGCTCAAAAGCGGGTGCAGCCTACGAGCAGTACTTC.

The chain has TRBV7-9 and TRBJ2-7; 7 bases are shared with TRBD2. Germline trimming cut 1 base from V and 4 bases from J; bases unmatched to any gene: 10. CDR3 length equals 16 residues. Germline V gene data show CDR1 as SEHNR and CDR2 as FQNEAQ (reference sequence). The CDR3 sequence: CASSLDLGRAAYEQYF. The DNA for the CDR3 is TGTGCCAGCAGCTTAGATTTAGGGAGGGCCGCATACGAGCAGTACTTC.

The CDR3 here is CASSPRQGAQSLQFF. In nucleotides, the CDR3 is TGTGCCAGCAGCCCTCGACAGGGGGCGCAGAGTCTCCAGTTCTTC. The rearrangement joins TRBV27 to TRBJ2-1, with 10 bases matching TRBD1. Germline CDR1 reads MNHEY; CDR2 reads SMNVEV (reference sequence). V lost 6 bases to trimming and J lost 13 bases; unmatched junction nucleotides: 15. The CDR3 is made up of 15 amino acids.

There are a few counts of this clone. The chain combines TRBV7-2 with TRBJ1-6; D not resolved. V lost 3 bases to trimming and J lost 8 bases, with 5 bases between them. Germline V gene lookup returns CDR1 SGHTA and CDR2 FQGNSA. The CDR3 has 12 amino acids. Here the CDR3 reads CASSFTDSPLHF. For the CDR3, the DNA is TGTGCCAGCAGCTTCACGGATTCACCCCTCCACTTT.

This clone was seen more than once but under ten times. The CDR3 is CSVEDRGEAEAFF. CDR3 nucleotides: TGCAGCGTTGAGGACAGGGGGGAAGCTGAAGCTTTCTTT. V is TRBV29-1 and J is TRBJ1-1, with TRBD1 matching 10 bases. CDR3 size: 13 residues. Germline CDR1 and CDR2: SQVTM and ANQGSEA. V was pared by 3 bases and J by 6 bases, with 4 bases of the junction left unmatched.

The chain links TRBV15 to TRBJ2-4; tentatively, D is TRBD1 (5 bases). The CDR3 has 14 amino acids. Between the trimmed V and J ends, which lost 5 bases and 0 bases, there was a span of 8 bases. Germline CDR1 reads LNHNV; CDR2 reads YYDKDF (reference sequence). The CDR3 DNA sequence: TGTGCCACCAGCGGGGCAATAGCCAAAAACATTCAGTACTTC. It is translated as CATSGAIAKNIQYF.